Shown below are 6 T cell receptor beta chains from a single sample sequenced in a study. From the 5' RACE reads, TCRdb called clonotypes with MiXCR, one entry per CDR3 protein. The sample yields 50,000 to 80,000 distinct CDR3 sequences, 20% to 25% seen once. The specimen was memory CD4+ T cells sorted from a lymph node. Sample subset: memory CD4+ T cells, CD4+CD45RO+CD25-. All receptors derive from a female donor with breast cancer.

This rearrangement joins TRBV6-5 to TRBJ2-7; D possibly corresponds to TRBD1 (5 bases). Trimming pared 5 bases from V and 3 bases from J, leaving 14 bases between. This CDR3 has 14 residues. Germline V gene data show CDR1 as MNHEY and CDR2 as SVGAGI. The CDR3 DNA reads as TGTGCCAGCAGTCCTCAGGGAAGGCACTACGAGCAGTACTTC. Encoded protein: CASSPQGRHYEQYF.

In its sample, this clonotype is medium-sized. The chain has TRBV12-3 or TRBV12-4 and TRBJ2-1; D ambiguous. V was trimmed by 5 bases and J by 10 bases, leaving 12 bases between them. The CDR3 sequence is 12 residues long. In nucleotides, the CDR3 is TGTGCCAGCAGTAGCGATGTCAGGGAGCAGTTCTTC. Translation: CASSSDVREQFF.

This clonotype was counted a few times. The V call is TRBV15, the J call TRBJ2-7, with TRBD1 as a possible D gene (6 bases). Germline CDR1 LNHNV, CDR2 YYDKDF (reference sequence). V was shortened by 4 bases and J by 4 bases, with 14 bases between the two germline ends. This CDR3 comprises 14 residues. This CDR3 is CATSTYLGGYEQYF. In nucleotides, the CDR3 is TGTGCCACCAGCACCTACCTAGGGGGTTACGAGCAGTACTTC.

The table lists this clonotype with many counts. The chain carries TRBV9 and TRBJ2-3; 7 bases are shared with TRBD2. This CDR3 is 16 amino acids long. Trimming at V came to 6 bases and at J to 0 bases, leaving 10 bases not matched to a gene. Germline loops: CDR1 SGDLS, CDR2 YYNGEE. CDR3 nucleotide sequence: TGTGCCAGCACCCCTAGTCCAGCGGGGAGCACAGATACGCAGTATTTT. It encodes CASTPSPAGSTDTQYF. The whole variable domain, filled in from reference TRBV9 and TRBJ2-3, reads DSGVTQTPKHLITATGQRVTLRCSPRSGDLSVYWYQQSLDQGLQFLIQYYNGEERAKGNILERFSAQQFPDLHSELNLSSLELGDSALYFCASTPSPAGSTDTQYFGPGTRLTVL.

V and J are TRBV3-1 and TRBJ1-1; maybe TRBD1 (5 bases). The V and J ends lost 7 bases and 8 bases respectively, with 17 bases between them. Germline loops: CDR1 LGHDT, CDR2 YNNKEL (reference sequence). This CDR3 is 13 amino acids long. Written as DNA, the CDR3 is TGTGCCAGCACCACTTCAGGGATGGGAGAAGCTTTCTTT. Its protein product is CASTTSGMGEAFF.

This clonotype has just a few counts. The CDR3 sequence: CASSTAGGAGELFF. CDR3 nucleotides: TGCGCCAGCAGCACAGCGGGAGGGGCCGGGGAGCTGTTTTTT. The J gene is TRBJ2-2, the V gene TRBV5-1, with 10 bases matching TRBD2. CDR1 and CDR2 (germline): SGHRS, YFSETQ. The CDR3 sequence is 14 residues long. Trimming cost V 4 bases and J 6 bases; bases outside gene matches: 3.